The rows below give T cell receptor beta chains drawn from one sample of a study of cytomegalovirus exposure and HLA in healthy donors. Only in-frame clones appear in the TCRdb table, and some are missing; sequencing was by immunoSEQ multiplex PCR. The table lists under 200,000 clones, about 76% of them singletons. Sequencing was carried out using PBMCs. These receptors were taken from a woman in her 40s in good health and CMV-seropositive. Both conserved end residues are part of each CDR3. Fields, in order: V gene, clone size, J gene, D gene, CDR3 DNA, CDR3 protein. The D gene is left open where the match is weak. The size field is filled for only some rows; it gives once, few, many or a size class.

TRBV5-4	NA	TRBJ2-1	TRBD2	TGTGCCAGCAGCCGCCTAGGGGCGGGGGGCTCGGGTGAGCAGTTCTTC	CASSRLGAGGSGEQFF
TRBV6-5	NA	TRBJ2-1	TRBD2	TGTGCCAGCACGATACTAGCGGGGGATTACAATGAGCAGTTCTTC	CASTILAGDYNEQFF
TRBV10-3	NA	TRBJ1-2	NA	TGTGCCATCAGTGGGGGTTGGGAGGGGAACTATGGCTACACCTTC	CAISGGWEGNYGYTF
TRBV29-1	NA	TRBJ1-6	NA	TGCAGCGTTGAAGAGTACAGGGAAGGGCCCCTCCACTTT	CSVEEYREGPLHF
TRBV14	few	TRBJ2-5	NA	TGTGCCAGCAGCCAATCGTCCAGGGGAGACGAGACCCAGTACTTC	CASSQSSRGDETQYF
TRBV6-5	NA	TRBJ2-5	NA	TGTGCCAGCAGCGGAGATTCGGAGACCCAGTACTTC	CASSGDSETQYF
TRBV7-9	NA	TRBJ1-2	TRBD1	TGTGCCAGCAGCCGGGACAGGGGGCAGAACTATGGCTACACCTTC	CASSRDRGQNYGYTF
TRBV6-5	few	TRBJ2-5	TRBD1	TGTGCCAGCAGGCTTCAGGGGGCAGGGGAGACCCAGTACTTC	CASRLQGAGETQYF
TRBV28	few	TRBJ1-1	NA	TGTGCCAGCAGTTTATCAGGGTTCCTTAAGGCTTTCTTT	CASSLSGFLKAFF
TRBV25-1	once	TRBJ1-3	NA	TGTGCCAGCAGTGACCGTAACACAGGGTTCGCTGGAAACACCATATATTTT	CASSDRNTGFAGNTIYF
TRBV5-6	few	TRBJ2-5	NA	TGTGCCAGCATTCGAGCAGGACTAGGGGGCCAAGAGACCCAGTACTTC	CASIRAGLGGQETQYF
TRBV29-1	NA	TRBJ1-2	NA	TGCAGCGTTGAATTTCCGGGGGGAAACTATGGCTACACCTTC	CSVEFPGGNYGYTF
TRBV5-1	NA	TRBJ2-1	NA	TGCGCCAGCAGCATCGGGACACCCCGCTACAATGAGCAGTTCTTC	CASSIGTPRYNEQFF
TRBV4-1	NA	TRBJ2-7	NA	TGCGCCAGCAGCCAAGTTGGCCCCGGGATGCAGTACTTC	CASSQVGPGMQYF
TRBV4-3	once	TRBJ2-5	NA	TGCGCCAGCAGCCAAAACCCACGTCCGGGGGATAAGCTTTCACAAGAGACCCAGTACTTC	CASSQNPRPGDKLSQETQYF
TRBV7-2	NA	TRBJ1-1	TRBD1	TGTGCCAGCAGCGAGTGGGACAGGGGGGGTACTGAAGCTTTCTTT	CASSEWDRGGTEAFF
TRBV29-1	NA	TRBJ1-6	TRBD1	TGCAGCGCCGGGACAGGGGATTCACCCCTCCACTTT	CSAGTGDSPLHF
TRBV9	NA	TRBJ1-1	NA	TGTGCCAGCAGCCCGGGCGCAGACACGGGAACTGAAGCTTTCTTT	CASSPGADTGTEAFF
TRBV5-1	once	TRBJ1-5	TRBD1	TGCGCCAGCAGCTTGACAGGGGGCGGTCAGCCCCAGCATTTT	CASSLTGGGQPQHF
TRBV7-2	NA	TRBJ2-7	TRBD2	TGTGCCAGCAGCTTAGTTAGCGGGGGGGCCTACGAGCAGTACTTC	CASSLVSGGAYEQYF
TRBV4-2	NA	TRBJ2-1	TRBD2	TGTGCCAGCAGCCAAGCACTAGCGGCCTACAATGAGCAGTTCTTC	CASSQALAAYNEQFF
TRBV19	NA	TRBJ2-2	TRBD1	TGTGCCAGTAGTAGATCCGGGACAGGGTTCACCGGGGAGCTGTTTTTT	CASSRSGTGFTGELFF
TRBV29-1	NA	TRBJ1-1	NA	TGCAGCGTAGAACAGGGTTTCACTGCAGCTTTCTTT	CSVEQGFTAAFF
TRBV5-1	NA	TRBJ1-6	NA	TGCGCCAGCAGCTTCCAGGGAAACTCACCCCTCCACTTT	CASSFQGNSPLHF
TRBV6-5	few	TRBJ2-7	NA	TGTGCCAGCAGTTTAGCGGTTATACCCTACGAGCAGTACTTC	CASSLAVIPYEQYF
TRBV19	NA	TRBJ1-2	NA	TGTGCCAGTTTAGACTGGTCCTATGGCTACACCTTC	CASLDWSYGYTF
TRBV18	NA	TRBJ2-7	TRBD1	TGTGCCAGCTCACCCCGACAGGGAAGCAACGAGCAGTACTTC	CASSPRQGSNEQYF
TRBV10-2	NA	TRBJ2-3	TRBD2	TGCGCCAGCACCCCTTTGGCGGGAGGCACAGATACGCAGTATTTT	CASTPLAGGTDTQYF
TRBV7-2	few	TRBJ2-3	TRBD2	TGTGCCAGCAGCTTATTTCGGACTAGTGGAGATACGCAGTATTTT	CASSLFRTSGDTQYF
TRBV6-1	NA	TRBJ2-1	TRBD2	TGTGCCAGCAGTGGCCGGGGGGGGGATGAGCAGTTCTTC	CASSGRGGDEQFF
TRBV29-1	NA	TRBJ2-1	TRBD2	TGCAGCGTTGAAGATCTAGGGACTAGCGAGAACTCCTACAATGAGCAGTTCTTC	CSVEDLGTSENSYNEQFF
TRBV5-4	NA	TRBJ2-1	TRBD2	TGTGCCAGCAGCCGGACTAGCGGGAGATTCAATGAGCAGTTCTTC	CASSRTSGRFNEQFF
TRBV7-9	once	TRBJ2-7	NA	TGTGCCAGCAGCCCCCGGTCGAGCATGATTTACGAGCAGTACTTC	CASSPRSSMIYEQYF
TRBV29-1	NA	TRBJ2-3	TRBD2	TGCAGCGTTGCCCTAGCGGTTCTTCCCACAGATACGCAGTATTTT	CSVALAVLPTDTQYF
TRBV5-5	few	TRBJ1-2	NA	TGTGCCAGCAGCCCAACTCTGGGCGACAACTATGGCTACACCTTC	CASSPTLGDNYGYTF
TRBV7-9	NA	TRBJ2-1	TRBD2	TGTGCCAGCAGCTTAGTCGGGGGGGGGATACGAGAGCAGTTCTTC	CASSLVGGGIREQFF
TRBV27	NA	TRBJ1-2	TRBD1	TGTGCCAGCAGCCACCCAGGGGGAGGCTACACCTTC	CASSHPGGGYTF
TRBV7-2	NA	TRBJ1-2	NA	TGTGCCAGCAGCGGAAAGGACAGAAACTATGGCTACACCTTC	CASSGKDRNYGYTF
TRBV18	NA	TRBJ1-1	NA	TGTGCCAGCTCACCCACAGGAGTAGAAGCTTTCTTT	CASSPTGVEAFF
TRBV20-1	NA	TRBJ2-1	NA	TGCAGTGCTAGTATGCGGGGCGCGGGCTTCTTC	CSASMRGAGFF
TRBV28	few	TRBJ1-1	NA	TGTGCCAGCACCCAATATAGGGGAAGAGCTTTCTTT	CASTQYRGRAFF
TRBV29-1	NA	TRBJ1-5	NA	TGCAGCGTTGCAGGGGATGGCAATCAGCCCCAGCATTTT	CSVAGDGNQPQHF
TRBV11-2	NA	TRBJ2-3	NA	TGTGCCAGCAGCTCCAGGACAGATAGCACAGATACGCAGTATTTT	CASSSRTDSTDTQYF
TRBV7-8	NA	TRBJ2-7	TRBD1	TGTGCCAGCAGCGAGACAGGGGGCTACGAGCAGTACTTC	CASSETGGYEQYF
TRBV7-9	NA	TRBJ2-6	NA	TGTGCCAGCAGCTTATTGAGAGCCACTGGGGCCAACGTCCTGACTTTC	CASSLLRATGANVLTF
TRBV7-2	few	TRBJ2-7	NA	TGTGCCAGCAGCCCTTCCCGGGGGTACGAGCAGTACTTC	CASSPSRGYEQYF
TRBV5-1	NA	TRBJ1-6	NA	TGCGCCAGCAGCTTGAGTGGGGGCCCCTATAATTCACCCCTCCACTTT	CASSLSGGPYNSPLHF
TRBV15	few	TRBJ2-3	TRBD2	TGTGCCACCAGCAGCGCCATCGGACTAGCGGGAGGGGACACAGATACGCAGTATTTT	CATSSAIGLAGGDTDTQYF
TRBV7-2	few	TRBJ2-1	TRBD2	TGTGCCAGCAGCCCCTCTAGCGGGAGTCGTTACAATGAGCAGTTCTTC	CASSPSSGSRYNEQFF
TRBV14	once	TRBJ1-2	TRBD1	TGTGCCAGCAGCCGGGGACAGGGGCCAGGGGCCTATGGCTACACCTTC	CASSRGQGPGAYGYTF
TRBV9	NA	TRBJ2-5	TRBD2	TGTGCCAGCTCCTTCGGGGGGTACCAAGAGACCCAGTACTTC	CASSFGGYQETQYF
TRBV7-6	NA	TRBJ2-7	NA	TGTGCCAGCAGCTTAGCGCCGCAGTCCCGGGACGGAGGGAGCGAGCAGTACTTC	CASSLAPQSRDGGSEQYF
TRBV4-1	few	TRBJ2-5	TRBD1	TGCGCCAGCAGCAAACAGCTGGGACAGCAAGAGACCCAGTACTTC	CASSKQLGQQETQYF
TRBV9	NA	TRBJ1-6	TRBD1	TGTGCCAGCAGCGTAGGGGGACAGGGAGTTGATTCACCCCTCCACTTT	CASSVGGQGVDSPLHF
TRBV7-2	once	TRBJ2-7	TRBD2	TGTGCCAGCAGCCTGAGCGGGGGTGCCTACGAGCAGTACTTC	CASSLSGGAYEQYF
TRBV6-5	NA	TRBJ1-1	NA	TGTGCCAGTCAGGAGGAGGTTGCGGGCACTGAAGCTTTCTTT	CASQEEVAGTEAFF
TRBV7-2	NA	TRBJ2-6	NA	TGTGCCAGCAACCCTCGGTTAGCCTCCTCTGGGGCCAACGTCCTGACTTTC	CASNPRLASSGANVLTF
TRBV23-1	NA	TRBJ2-3	NA	TGCGCCAGCAGTCTTAGGAGATCGCAGTATTTT	CASSLRRSQYF
TRBV10-3	NA	TRBJ2-1	NA	TGTGCCATCAGTGAGGGCAGGTTCAATGAGCAGTTCTTC	CAISEGRFNEQFF